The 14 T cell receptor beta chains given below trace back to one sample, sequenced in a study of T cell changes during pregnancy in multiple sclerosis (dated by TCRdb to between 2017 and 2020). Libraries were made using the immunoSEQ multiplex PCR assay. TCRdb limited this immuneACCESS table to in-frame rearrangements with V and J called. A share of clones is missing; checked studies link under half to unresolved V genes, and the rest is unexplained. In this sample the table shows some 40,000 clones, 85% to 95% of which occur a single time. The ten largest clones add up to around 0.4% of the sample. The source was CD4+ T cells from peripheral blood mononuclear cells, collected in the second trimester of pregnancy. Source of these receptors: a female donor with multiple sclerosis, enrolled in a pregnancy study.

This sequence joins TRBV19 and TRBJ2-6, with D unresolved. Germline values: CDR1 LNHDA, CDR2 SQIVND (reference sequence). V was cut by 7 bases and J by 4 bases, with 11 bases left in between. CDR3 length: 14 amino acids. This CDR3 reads CASNDAPGANVLTF. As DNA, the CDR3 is TGTGCCAGTAACGATGCGCCGGGGGCCAACGTCCTGACTTTC.

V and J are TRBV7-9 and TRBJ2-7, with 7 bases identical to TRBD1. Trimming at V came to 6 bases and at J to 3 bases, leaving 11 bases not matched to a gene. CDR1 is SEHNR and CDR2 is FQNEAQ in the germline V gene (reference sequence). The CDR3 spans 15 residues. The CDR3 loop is CASSSWGQNHYEQYF. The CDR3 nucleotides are TGTGCCAGCAGTTCTTGGGGACAGAACCACTACGAGCAGTACTTC.

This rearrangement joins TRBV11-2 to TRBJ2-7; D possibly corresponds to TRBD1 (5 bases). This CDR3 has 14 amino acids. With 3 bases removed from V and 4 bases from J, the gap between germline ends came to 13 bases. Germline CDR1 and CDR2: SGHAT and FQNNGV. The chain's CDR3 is CASSFDSRSYEQYF. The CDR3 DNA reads TGTGCCAGCAGCTTCGACAGCCGGTCGTACGAGCAGTACTTC.

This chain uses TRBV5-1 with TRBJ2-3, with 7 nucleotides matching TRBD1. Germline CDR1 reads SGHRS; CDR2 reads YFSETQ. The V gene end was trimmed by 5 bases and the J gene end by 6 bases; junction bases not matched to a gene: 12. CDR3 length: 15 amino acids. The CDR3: CASSSQGVDFDTQYF. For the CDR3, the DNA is TGCGCCAGCAGTAGTCAGGGGGTTGATTTTGATACGCAGTATTTT.

This CDR3 is CASSKSDLRRTEAFF. The DNA for the CDR3 is TGTGCCAGTAGTAAATCAGACCTTAGGAGGACTGAAGCTTTCTTT. J is TRBJ1-1 and V is TRBV19; D is uncertain. V was pared by 4 bases and J by 5 bases, with 17 bases between. Per the germline V gene, CDR1 is LNHDA and CDR2 is SQIVND (reference sequence). There are 15 residues in the CDR3.

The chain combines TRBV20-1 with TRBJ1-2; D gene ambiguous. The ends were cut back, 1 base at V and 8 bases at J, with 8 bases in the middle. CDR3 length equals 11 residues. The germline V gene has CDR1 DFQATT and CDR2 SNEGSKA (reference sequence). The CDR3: CSARAPGGYTF. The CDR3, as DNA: TGCAGTGCTAGAGCCCCGGGAGGCTACACCTTC.

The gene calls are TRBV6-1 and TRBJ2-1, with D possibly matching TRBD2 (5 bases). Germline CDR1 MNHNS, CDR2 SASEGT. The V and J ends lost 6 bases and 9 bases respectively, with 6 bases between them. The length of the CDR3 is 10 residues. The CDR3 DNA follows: TGTGCCAGCAGCCGGGGTGAGCAGTTCTTC. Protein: CASSRGEQFF.

The CDR3 coding sequence is TGTGCCAGCAGCGCGGGCGGGACCGGGGGAAACACCATATATTTT. This sequence encodes CASSAGGTGGNTIYF. V is TRBV9 and J is TRBJ1-3; D may be TRBD1 (5 bases). Germline loops: CDR1 SGDLS, CDR2 YYNGEE. CDR3 length equals 15 residues. V gave up 3 bases and J gave up 4 bases, with 14 bases separating them.

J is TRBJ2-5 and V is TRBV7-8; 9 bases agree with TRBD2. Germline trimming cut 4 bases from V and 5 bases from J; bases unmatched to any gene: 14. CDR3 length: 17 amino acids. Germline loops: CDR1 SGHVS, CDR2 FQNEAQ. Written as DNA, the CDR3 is TGTGCCAGCAGCTCCAGCGGGAGGCCTCTTGATGGGGAGACCCAGTACTTC. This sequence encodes CASSSSGRPLDGETQYF.

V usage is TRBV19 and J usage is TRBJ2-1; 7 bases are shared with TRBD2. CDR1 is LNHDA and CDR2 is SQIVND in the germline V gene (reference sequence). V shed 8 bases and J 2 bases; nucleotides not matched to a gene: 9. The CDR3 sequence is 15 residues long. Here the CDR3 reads CASGGRGLPYNEQFF. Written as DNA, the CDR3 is TGTGCCAGTGGGGGGAGGGGTCTCCCCTACAATGAGCAGTTCTTC.

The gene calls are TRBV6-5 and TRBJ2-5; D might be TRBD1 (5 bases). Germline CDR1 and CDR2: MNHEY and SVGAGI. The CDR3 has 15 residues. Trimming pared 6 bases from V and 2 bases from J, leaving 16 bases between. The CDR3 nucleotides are TGTGCCAGCAGGGCCCCCCAGGGCCTACAAGAGACCCAGTACTTC. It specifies CASRAPQGLQETQYF.

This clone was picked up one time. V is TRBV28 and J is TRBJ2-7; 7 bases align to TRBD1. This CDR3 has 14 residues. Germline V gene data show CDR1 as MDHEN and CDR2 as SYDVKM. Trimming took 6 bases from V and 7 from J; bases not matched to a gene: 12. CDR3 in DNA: TGTGCCAGCAGCTTGGCTAGGGGGCAAGATGAGCAGTACTTC. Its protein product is CASSLARGQDEQYF.

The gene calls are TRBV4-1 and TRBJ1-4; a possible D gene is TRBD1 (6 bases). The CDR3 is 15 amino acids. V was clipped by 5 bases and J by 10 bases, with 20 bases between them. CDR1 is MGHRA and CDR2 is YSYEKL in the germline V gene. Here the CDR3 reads CASSGDRSLRGKLFF. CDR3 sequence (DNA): TGCGCCAGCAGCGGCGACAGGTCTCTACGGGGAAAACTGTTTTTT.

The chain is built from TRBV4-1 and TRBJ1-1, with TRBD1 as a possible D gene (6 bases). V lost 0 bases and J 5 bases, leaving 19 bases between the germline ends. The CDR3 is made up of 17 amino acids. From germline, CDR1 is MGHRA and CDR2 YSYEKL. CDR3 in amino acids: CASSQDRSSAGETEAFF. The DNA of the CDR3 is TGCGCCAGCAGCCAAGATCGGTCTTCGGCAGGGGAAACTGAAGCTTTCTTT.